A few counts support the clone carrying this T cell receptor (beta chain). Its antigen is not known. The sample originates from a study of quantifying T cell responses using KT2 cells. Study-wide context: TCR alpha and beta constant-region primers primed reverse transcription of RNA. Estimated efficiency of the T4 ligation step was above 9% under optimum conditions.

The sample is PBMC spiked with counted cells of clone KT2. Different KT2-to-PBMC ratios were created with a constant PBMC count. Study results and caveats: At about one KT2 cell per 100,000 PBMC, KT2 sequences were still detected.

An oligo carrying a UMI was ligated to the cDNA 3' end. An equimolar mix of RC1.1 and RC1.2 primed the beta chain across TRBC1 and TRBC2. From the UMI-ligation and nested PCR reads, TCRdb called clonotypes with MiXCR, one entry per CDR3 protein. The sample carries tens of thousands of distinct CDR3 sequences, approximately 13% recorded once. From germline, CDR1 is SGHRS and CDR2 YFSETQ. This CDR3 is 12 amino acids long. V shed 4 bases and J shed 0 bases, with 4 bases lying between them. This TCR came from a human donor. The V call is TRBV5-1, the J call TRBJ1-2; the D is unclear. The sample taken for sequencing was PBMCs spiked with cells of the T cell clone KT2. CDR3 region: CASSGTNYGYTF. The CDR3 nucleotides are TGCGCCAGCAGCGGTACTAACTATGGCTACACCTTC.